The 21 T cell receptor beta chains reported below all come from one sample, sequenced in a study of blood T cell repertoires in COVID-19. The data were produced by immunoSEQ multiplex PCR, yet TCRdb's version contains in-frame clones alone and is incomplete. This table has 250,000 or so clones, roughly 84% appearing once. Sequenced material: peripheral blood. The receptors derive from a woman in her 40s who had recovered from COVID-19.

The chain employs TRBV10-2 and TRBJ2-7; the D gene is possibly TRBD1 (6 bases). The CDR3 loop spans 12 amino acids. Germline loops: CDR1 WSHSY, CDR2 SAAADI. Trimming took off 6 bases at V and 5 bases at J, with 11 bases between the two ends. As DNA, the CDR3 is TGCGCCAGCAGCCTGGACAGTAACGAGCAGTACTTC. It codes for CASSLDSNEQYF.

V usage is TRBV5-4 and J usage is TRBJ2-1, with D perhaps matching TRBD1 (6 bases). CDR3 size: 16 residues. Per germline, CDR1 SGHNT and CDR2 YYREEE (reference sequence). Trimming stripped 4 bases from V and 7 bases from J, with 21 bases between. CDR3 region: CASSRGTGTSLNEQFF. In DNA, the CDR3 is TGTGCCAGCAGCAGGGGTACCGGGACATCCCTTAATGAGCAGTTCTTC.

The V call is TRBV6-5, the J call TRBJ1-1, with 7 positions matching TRBD1. This CDR3 spans 14 amino acids. Losses at the gene ends were 5 bases for V and 3 bases for J; bases not matched to a gene: 6. CDR1 is MNHEY, CDR2 SVGAGI, per germline. CDR3 sequence reads: CASSLDRDHTEAFF. The DNA for the CDR3 is TGTGCCAGCAGTCTCGACAGGGACCACACTGAAGCTTTCTTT.

The chain has TRBV18 and TRBJ2-1, with TRBD2 as a possible D gene (6 bases). This CDR3 is 12 amino acids long. Per germline, CDR1 KGHSH and CDR2 LQKENI. V was cut by 3 bases and J by 9 bases, with 9 bases left in between. CDR3 bases: TGTGCCAGCTCACCGGAGGGAATTGAGCAGTTCTTC. The encoded protein is CASSPEGIEQFF.

The chain joins TRBV28 to TRBJ2-1; 10 nucleotides align to TRBD2. Unmatched junction bases numbered 11, after V lost 6 bases and J lost 12 bases. This CDR3 comprises 14 residues. CDR1 and CDR2 from the germline V gene are MDHEN and SYDVKM. CDR3 loop: CASRPGLATRRQFF. CDR3 sequence (DNA): TGTGCCAGCAGACCGGGACTAGCGACGCGGAGGCAGTTCTTC.

This chain links TRBV7-6 with TRBJ2-2, with D perhaps TRBD1 (5 bases). CDR1 and CDR2 from the germline V gene are SGHVS and FNYEAQ. The CDR3 is 15 residues long. The V gene lost 8 bases and the J gene lost 4 bases, with 17 bases spanning the gap. The CDR3 is CASEAEGAGTGELFF. The CDR3 region has the DNA TGTGCCAGCGAGGCCGAAGGGGCTGGCACCGGGGAGCTGTTTTTT. Full variable domain (rest looked up from reference TRBV7-6 and TRBJ2-2): GAGVSQSPRYKVTKRGQDVALRCDPISGHVSLYWYRQALGQGPEFLTYFNYEAQQDKSGLPNDRFSAERPEGSISTLTIQRTEQRDSAMYRCASEAEGAGTGELFFGEGSRLTVL.

The rearrangement joins TRBV12-3 or TRBV12-4 to TRBJ1-5; weak D call: TRBD1 (6 bases). The V gene lost 7 bases and the J gene lost 7 bases, with 14 bases spanning the gap. The CDR3 totals 13 residues. CDR3 amino acids: CASTWTARQPQHF. The CDR3 DNA reads as TGTGCCAGCACTTGGACAGCCCGGCAGCCCCAGCATTTT.

The chain links TRBV24-1 to TRBJ2-5, with TRBD1 matching 8 bases. V dropped 4 bases and J dropped 5; count of bases not matched to a gene: 8. Per germline, CDR1 KGHDR and CDR2 SFDVKD. The CDR3 contains 15 residues. CDR3 loop: CATSDPTGVGETQYF. CDR3 DNA: TGTGCCACCAGTGACCCGACAGGGGTGGGGGAGACCCAGTACTTC.

The chain links TRBV28 to TRBJ1-4; D is perhaps TRBD1 (5 bases). The CDR3 totals 16 residues. With 1 base removed from V and 3 bases from J, the gap between germline ends came to 12 bases. Germline CDR1 MDHEN, CDR2 SYDVKM. The CDR3 loop is CASSLLWGASNEKLFF. Here the CDR3 DNA reads TGTGCCAGCAGTTTATTGTGGGGCGCTTCTAATGAAAAACTGTTTTTT.

The chain joins TRBV6-5 to TRBJ1-1; a weak D match, TRBD1 (6 bases). Germline assignment: CDR1 MNHEY and CDR2 SVGAGI. This CDR3 contains 14 residues. The V and J ends lost 5 bases and 4 bases respectively, with 14 bases between them. CDR3 DNA: TGTGCCAGCAGTCCAGGGGTATTTAGCACTGAAGCTTTCTTT. This codes for CASSPGVFSTEAFF.

The chain couples TRBV27 to TRBJ1-1, with TRBD1 matching over 8 bases. V lost 5 bases and J lost 0; bases outside the gene matches: 11. The CDR3 is made up of 17 amino acids. Per the germline V gene, CDR1 is MNHEY and CDR2 is SMNVEV (reference sequence). CDR3 sequence: CASSTGTGGWVNTEAFF. Written as DNA, the CDR3 is TGTGCCAGCAGTACCGGGACAGGAGGGTGGGTGAACACTGAAGCTTTCTTT.

The V call is TRBV12-3 or TRBV12-4, the J call TRBJ1-1, with D possibly being TRBD1 (6 bases). The CDR3 spans 13 residues. V lost 6 bases to trimming and J lost 5 bases, with 13 bases between them. The CDR3 spells CASSPRGKTEAFF. In DNA form, the CDR3 reads TGTGCCAGCAGCCCTAGGGGGAAGACTGAAGCTTTCTTT.

This chain links TRBV6-5 with TRBJ2-7; 12 nucleotides align to TRBD2. Germline loops: CDR1 MNHEY, CDR2 SVGAGI. The junction had 5 bases not matched to a gene; V was cut back by 6 bases and J by 2 bases. The CDR3 runs 15 residues. CDR3 in DNA: TGTGCCAGCAGAACACTAGCGGGGGGTGCCTACGAGCAGTACTTC. It specifies CASRTLAGGAYEQYF.

The V and J genes are TRBV7-2 and TRBJ1-4, with a tentative D call TRBD1 (5 bases). The CDR3 has 17 residues. Germline-derived CDR1 and CDR2 are SGHTA and FQGNSA. Trimming pared 1 base from V and 7 bases from J, leaving 19 bases between. The CDR3 loop reads CASSLGFRREAVEKLFF. The CDR3 DNA is TGTGCCAGCAGCTTAGGGTTCCGCAGGGAGGCGGTTGAAAAACTGTTTTTT.

V and J are TRBV18 and TRBJ2-7; 12 bases are shared with TRBD1. Per the germline V gene, CDR1 is KGHSH and CDR2 is LQKENI. The CDR3 loop spans 14 amino acids. Unmatched junction bases numbered 3, after V lost 3 bases and J lost 6 bases. The CDR3 DNA sequence: TGTGCCAGCTCACCCGGGACAGGGGGCCTCGAGCAGTACTTC. As protein: CASSPGTGGLEQYF.

The chain employs TRBV6-5 and TRBJ1-1, with D unclear. Trimming left V 7 bases short and J 4 bases short, with 19 bases between. This CDR3 comprises 15 residues. Germline V gene sequence: CDR1 MNHEY, CDR2 SVGAGI. The CDR3 nucleotides read TGTGCCAGCAACCCTGGAGGGTCGGTAGGCACTGAAGCTTTCTTT. Protein sequence: CASNPGGSVGTEAFF.

This clone has just one count. V gene TRBV9 combines with J gene TRBJ2-5, with 13 bases fitting TRBD2. The germline V gene has CDR1 SGDLS and CDR2 YYNGEE. V lost 4 bases, J lost 3 bases, and 9 bases stayed unmatched. The CDR3 covers 17 residues. Here the CDR3 DNA reads TGTGCCAGCAGCCCCATCCAGGGACTAGCGGGAAAAGAGACCCAGTACTTC. Protein: CASSPIQGLAGKETQYF.

This clone showed up just once. This sequence joins TRBV19 and TRBJ2-6; D gene uncertain. The V end was cut by 3 bases, the J end by 2 bases, with 8 bases between. This CDR3 is 15 amino acids long. Germline V gene lookup returns CDR1 LNHDA and CDR2 SQIVND (reference sequence). The CDR3 region is CASSIYNTGANVLTF. CDR3 DNA: TGTGCCAGTAGTATTTACAACACTGGGGCCAACGTCCTGACTTTC.

This chain uses TRBV2 with TRBJ2-3; 15 bases match TRBD2. Germline-derived CDR1 and CDR2 are SNHLY and FYNNEI. The CDR3 has 20 residues. Trimming cost V 6 bases and J 0 bases; bases outside gene matches: 13. The CDR3 region is CASRGPGLAGGPKSTDTQYF. The CDR3, as DNA: TGTGCCAGCAGGGGCCCGGGACTAGCGGGGGGCCCAAAGAGCACAGATACGCAGTATTTT.

This sequence joins TRBV5-1 and TRBJ1-1; possible D gene TRBD1, 5 bases. CDR1 is SGHRS and CDR2 is YFSETQ in the germline V gene. V was trimmed by 4 bases and J by 4 bases, leaving 17 bases between them. The CDR3 runs to 15 residues. CDR3 sequence: CASSGQGLYPTEAFF. CDR3 coding DNA: TGCGCCAGCAGCGGGCAGGGACTCTACCCCACTGAAGCTTTCTTT.

The chain employs TRBV7-9 and TRBJ2-2; the D gene is possibly TRBD2 (6 bases). This CDR3 region has 18 residues. Per germline, CDR1 SEHNR and CDR2 FQNEAQ (reference sequence). With 6 bases removed from V and 6 bases from J, the gap between germline ends came to 26 bases. This CDR3 is CASRFLSPGRRDPGELFF. In DNA form, the CDR3 reads TGTGCCAGCAGGTTTCTCTCTCCGGGACGGAGGGACCCCGGGGAGCTGTTTTTT.